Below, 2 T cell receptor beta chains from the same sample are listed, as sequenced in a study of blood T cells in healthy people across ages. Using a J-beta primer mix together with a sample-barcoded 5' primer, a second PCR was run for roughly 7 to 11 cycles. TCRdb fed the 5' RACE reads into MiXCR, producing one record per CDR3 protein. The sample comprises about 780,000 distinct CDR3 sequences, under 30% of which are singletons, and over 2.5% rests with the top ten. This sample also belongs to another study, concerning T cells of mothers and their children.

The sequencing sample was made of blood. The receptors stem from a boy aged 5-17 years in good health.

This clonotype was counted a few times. The CDR3 spells CASSFAGSNYEQYF. The CDR3 nucleotides are TGTGCCAGCAGCTTTGCGGGAAGCAACTACGAGCAGTACTTC. The V call is TRBV7-6, the J call TRBJ2-7; D is possibly TRBD2 (6 bases). V was shortened by 3 bases and J by 3 bases, with 12 bases between the two germline ends. The CDR3 length is 14 residues. CDR1 is SGHVS and CDR2 is FNYEAQ in the germline V gene.

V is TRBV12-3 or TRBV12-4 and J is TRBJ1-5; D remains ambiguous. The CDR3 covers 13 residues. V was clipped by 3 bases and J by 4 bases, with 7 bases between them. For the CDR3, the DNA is TGTGCCAGCAGTTTTAGCCGGAATCAGCCCCAGCATTTT. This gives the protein CASSFSRNQPQHF.